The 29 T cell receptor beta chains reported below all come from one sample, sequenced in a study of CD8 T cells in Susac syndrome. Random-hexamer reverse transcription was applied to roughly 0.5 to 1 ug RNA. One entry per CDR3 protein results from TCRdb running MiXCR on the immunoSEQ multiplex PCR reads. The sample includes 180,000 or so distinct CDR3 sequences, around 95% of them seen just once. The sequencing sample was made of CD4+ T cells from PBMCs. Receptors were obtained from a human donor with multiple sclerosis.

The CDR3 reads CATIHGYTF. Here the CDR3 DNA reads TGTGCCACCATACATGGCTACACCTTC. The V call is TRBV24-1, the J call TRBJ1-2; D gene uncertain. Germline V CDR1 and CDR2: KGHDR, SFDVKD. V was trimmed by 8 bases and J by 6 bases, leaving 3 bases between them. The CDR3 totals 9 residues.

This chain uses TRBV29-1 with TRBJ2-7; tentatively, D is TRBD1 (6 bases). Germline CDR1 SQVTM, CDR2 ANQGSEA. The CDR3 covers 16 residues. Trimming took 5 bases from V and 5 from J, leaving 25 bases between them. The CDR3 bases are TGCAGCGTTACAGGGCCATATGGCTCGCCGGGTAACGAGCAGTACTTC. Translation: CSVTGPYGSPGNEQYF.

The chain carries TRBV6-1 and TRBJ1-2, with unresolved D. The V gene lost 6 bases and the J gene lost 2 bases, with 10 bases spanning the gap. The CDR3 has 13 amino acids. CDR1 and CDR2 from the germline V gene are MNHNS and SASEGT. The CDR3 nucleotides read TGTGCCAGCAGCGTCCAGTGGAACTATGGCTACACCTTC. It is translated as CASSVQWNYGYTF.

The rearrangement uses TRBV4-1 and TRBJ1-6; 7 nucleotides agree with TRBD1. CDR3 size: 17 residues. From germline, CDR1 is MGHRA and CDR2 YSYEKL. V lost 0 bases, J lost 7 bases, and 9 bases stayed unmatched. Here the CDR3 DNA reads TGCGCCAGCAGCCAAGACTGGTCAGGGGGATGGAATTCACCCCTCCACTTT. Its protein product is CASSQDWSGGWNSPLHF.

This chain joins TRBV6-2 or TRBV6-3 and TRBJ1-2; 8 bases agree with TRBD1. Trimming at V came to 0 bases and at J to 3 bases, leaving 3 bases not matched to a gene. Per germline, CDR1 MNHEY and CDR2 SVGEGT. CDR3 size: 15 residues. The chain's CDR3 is CASSYSAGGHYGYTF. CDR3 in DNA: TGTGCCAGCAGTTACTCCGCAGGGGGCCACTATGGCTACACCTTC.

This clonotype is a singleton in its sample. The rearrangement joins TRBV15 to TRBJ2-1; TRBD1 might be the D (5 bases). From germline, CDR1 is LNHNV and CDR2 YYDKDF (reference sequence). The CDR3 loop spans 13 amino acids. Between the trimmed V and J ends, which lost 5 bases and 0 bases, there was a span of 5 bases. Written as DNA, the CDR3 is TGTGCCACCAGCGACAGCTCCTACAATGAGCAGTTCTTC. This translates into CATSDSSYNEQFF.

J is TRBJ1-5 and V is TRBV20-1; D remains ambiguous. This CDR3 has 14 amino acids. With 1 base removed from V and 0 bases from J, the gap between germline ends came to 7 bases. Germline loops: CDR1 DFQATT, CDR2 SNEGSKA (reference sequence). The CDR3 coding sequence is TGCAGTGCTAGAGGACATCTTAGCAATCAGCCCCAGCATTTT. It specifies CSARGHLSNQPQHF.

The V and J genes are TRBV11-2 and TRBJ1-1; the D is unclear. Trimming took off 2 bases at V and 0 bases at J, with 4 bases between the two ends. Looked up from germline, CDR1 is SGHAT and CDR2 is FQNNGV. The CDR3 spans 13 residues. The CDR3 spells CASSLHMNTEAFF. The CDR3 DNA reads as TGTGCCAGCAGCTTACATATGAACACTGAAGCTTTCTTT. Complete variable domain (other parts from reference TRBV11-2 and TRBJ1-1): EAGVAQSPRYKIIEKRQSVAFWCNPISGHATLYWYQQILGQGPKLLIQFQNNGVVDDSQLPKDRFSAERLKGVDSTLKIQPAKLEDSAVYLCASSLHMNTEAFFGQGTRLTVV.

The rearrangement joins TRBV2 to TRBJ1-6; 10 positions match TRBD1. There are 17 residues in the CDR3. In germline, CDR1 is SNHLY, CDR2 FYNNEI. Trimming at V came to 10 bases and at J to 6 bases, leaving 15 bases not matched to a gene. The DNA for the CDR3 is TGTGCCATCCGGCCTAGGGACAGGGGTCATCCTAATTCACCCCTCCACTTT. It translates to CAIRPRDRGHPNSPLHF.

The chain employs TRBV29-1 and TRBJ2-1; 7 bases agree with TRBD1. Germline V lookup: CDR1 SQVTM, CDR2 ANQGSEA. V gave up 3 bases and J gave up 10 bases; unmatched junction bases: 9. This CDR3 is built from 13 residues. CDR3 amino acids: CSVEGQGVREQFF. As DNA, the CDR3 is TGCAGCGTTGAGGGCCAGGGGGTAAGAGAGCAGTTCTTC.

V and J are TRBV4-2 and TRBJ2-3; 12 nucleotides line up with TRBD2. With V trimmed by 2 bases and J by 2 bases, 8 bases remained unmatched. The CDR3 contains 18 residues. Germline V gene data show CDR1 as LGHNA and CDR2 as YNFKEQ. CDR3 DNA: TGTGCCAGCAGCCAATCCTCTAGCGGGGGGGCCTCCACAGATACGCAGTATTTT. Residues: CASSQSSSGGASTDTQYF.

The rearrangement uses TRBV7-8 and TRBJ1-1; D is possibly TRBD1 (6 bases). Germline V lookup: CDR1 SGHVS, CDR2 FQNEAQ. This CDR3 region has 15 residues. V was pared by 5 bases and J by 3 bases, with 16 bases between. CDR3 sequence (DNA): TGTGCCAGCAGCCCACGGACAGTTGCGGACACTGAAGCTTTCTTT. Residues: CASSPRTVADTEAFF.

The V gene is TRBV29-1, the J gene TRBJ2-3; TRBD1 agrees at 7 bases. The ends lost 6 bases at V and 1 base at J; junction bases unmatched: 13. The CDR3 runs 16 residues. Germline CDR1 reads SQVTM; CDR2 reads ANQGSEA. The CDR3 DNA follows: TGCAGCGTCATAGGGACGACAGGGCGCCGCACAGATACGCAGTATTTT. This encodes CSVIGTTGRRTDTQYF.

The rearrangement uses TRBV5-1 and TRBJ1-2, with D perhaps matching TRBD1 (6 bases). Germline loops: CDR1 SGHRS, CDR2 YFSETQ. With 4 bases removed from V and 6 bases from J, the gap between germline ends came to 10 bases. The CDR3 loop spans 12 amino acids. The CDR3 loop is CASSSRDNGYTF. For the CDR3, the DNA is TGCGCCAGCAGCAGCCGGGACAATGGCTACACCTTC.

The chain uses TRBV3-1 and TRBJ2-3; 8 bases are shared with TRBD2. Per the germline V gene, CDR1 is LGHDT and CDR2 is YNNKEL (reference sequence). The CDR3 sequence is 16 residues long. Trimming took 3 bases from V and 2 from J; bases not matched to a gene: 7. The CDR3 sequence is CASSQFAGGITDTQYF. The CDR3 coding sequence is TGTGCCAGCAGCCAGTTCGCGGGGGGTATCACAGATACGCAGTATTTT.

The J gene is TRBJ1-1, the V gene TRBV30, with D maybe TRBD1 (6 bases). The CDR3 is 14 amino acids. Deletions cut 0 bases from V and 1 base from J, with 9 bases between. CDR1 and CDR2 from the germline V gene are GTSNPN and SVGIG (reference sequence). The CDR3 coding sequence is TGTGCCTGGAGTGTAGGACAGAAGAACACTGAAGCTTTCTTT. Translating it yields CAWSVGQKNTEAFF. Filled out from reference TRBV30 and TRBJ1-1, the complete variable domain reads SQTIHQWPATLVQPVGSPLSLECTVEGTSNPNLYWYRQAAGRGLQLLFYSVGIGQISSEVPQNLSASRPQDRQFILSSKKLLLSDSGFYLCAWSVGQKNTEAFFGQGTRLTVV.

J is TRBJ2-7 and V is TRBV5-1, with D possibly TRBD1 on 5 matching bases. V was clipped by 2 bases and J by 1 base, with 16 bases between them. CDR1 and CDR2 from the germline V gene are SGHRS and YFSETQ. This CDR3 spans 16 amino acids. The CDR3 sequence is CASSLATEDISYEQYF. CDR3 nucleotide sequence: TGCGCCAGCAGCTTAGCGACAGAGGATATATCCTACGAGCAGTACTTC.

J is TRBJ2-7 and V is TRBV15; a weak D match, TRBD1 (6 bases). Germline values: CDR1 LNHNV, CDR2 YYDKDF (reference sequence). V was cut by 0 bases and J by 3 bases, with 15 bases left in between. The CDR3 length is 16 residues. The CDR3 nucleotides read TGTGCCACCAGCAGAGACCCGGACAGAACATTCTACGAGCAGTACTTC. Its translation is CATSRDPDRTFYEQYF.

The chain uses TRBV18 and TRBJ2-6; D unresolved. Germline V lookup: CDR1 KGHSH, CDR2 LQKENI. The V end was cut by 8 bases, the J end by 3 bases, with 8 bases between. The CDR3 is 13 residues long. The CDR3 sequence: CASPLGGANVLTF. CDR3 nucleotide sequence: TGTGCCAGCCCCCTGGGTGGGGCCAACGTCCTGACTTTC.

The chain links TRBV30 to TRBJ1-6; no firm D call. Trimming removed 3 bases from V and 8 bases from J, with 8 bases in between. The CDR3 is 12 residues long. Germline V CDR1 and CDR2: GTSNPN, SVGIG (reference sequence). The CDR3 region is CAWRTFHSPLHF. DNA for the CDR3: TGTGCCTGGAGGACCTTTCATTCACCCCTCCACTTT.

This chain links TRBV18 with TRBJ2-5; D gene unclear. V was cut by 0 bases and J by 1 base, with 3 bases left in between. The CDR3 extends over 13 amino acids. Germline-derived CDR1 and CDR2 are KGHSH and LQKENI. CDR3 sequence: CASSPPGQETQYF. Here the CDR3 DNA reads TGTGCCAGCTCACCACCGGGCCAAGAGACCCAGTACTTC.

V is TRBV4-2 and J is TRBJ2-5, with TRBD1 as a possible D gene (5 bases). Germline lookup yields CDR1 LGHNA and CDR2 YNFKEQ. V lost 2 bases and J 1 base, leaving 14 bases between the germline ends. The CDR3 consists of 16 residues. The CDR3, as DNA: TGTGCCAGCAGCCAAAGTGCAGGGCCAGCCCAAGAGACCCAGTACTTC. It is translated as CASSQSAGPAQETQYF.

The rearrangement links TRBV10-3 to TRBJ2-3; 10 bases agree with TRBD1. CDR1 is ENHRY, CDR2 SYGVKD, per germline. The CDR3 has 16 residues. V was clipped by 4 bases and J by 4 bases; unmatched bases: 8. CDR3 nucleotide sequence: TGTGCCATCAGTGGAGCCGGGACAGGGGCCGCAGATACGCAGTATTTT. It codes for CAISGAGTGAADTQYF.

In nucleotides, the CDR3 is TGTGCCACCCAACAGGTTAAGGTAGCTGAAGCTTTCTTT. As protein: CATQQVKVAEAFF. The chain carries TRBV18 and TRBJ1-1; a weak D match, TRBD1 (5 bases). The length of the CDR3 is 13 residues. Deletions cut 10 bases from V and 6 bases from J, with 18 bases between. Germline V CDR1 and CDR2: KGHSH, LQKENI. Supplemented by reference TRBV18 and TRBJ1-1, the full variable domain reads NAGVMQNPRHLVRRRGQEARLRCSPMKGHSHVYWYRQLPEEGLKFMVYLQKENIIDESGMPKERFSAEFPKEGPSILRIQQVVRGDSAAYFCATQQVKVAEAFFGQGTRLTVV.

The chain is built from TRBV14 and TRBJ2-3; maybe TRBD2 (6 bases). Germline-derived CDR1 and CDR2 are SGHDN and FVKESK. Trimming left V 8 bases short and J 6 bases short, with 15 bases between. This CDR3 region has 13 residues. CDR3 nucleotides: TGTGCCAGCGCCCGACCGGACTATGATACGCAGTATTTT. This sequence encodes CASARPDYDTQYF.

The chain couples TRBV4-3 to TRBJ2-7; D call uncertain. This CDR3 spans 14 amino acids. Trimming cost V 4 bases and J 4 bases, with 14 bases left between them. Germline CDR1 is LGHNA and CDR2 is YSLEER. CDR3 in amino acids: CASSPGPSVYEQYF. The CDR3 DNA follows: TGCGCCAGCAGCCCCGGGCCCTCCGTGTACGAGCAGTACTTC.

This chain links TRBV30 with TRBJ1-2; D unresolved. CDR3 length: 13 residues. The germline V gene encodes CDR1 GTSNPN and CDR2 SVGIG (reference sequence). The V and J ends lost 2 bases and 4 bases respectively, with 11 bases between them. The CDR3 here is CAWSLLPSYGYTF. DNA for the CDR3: TGTGCCTGGAGTCTCCTCCCGTCCTATGGCTACACCTTC.

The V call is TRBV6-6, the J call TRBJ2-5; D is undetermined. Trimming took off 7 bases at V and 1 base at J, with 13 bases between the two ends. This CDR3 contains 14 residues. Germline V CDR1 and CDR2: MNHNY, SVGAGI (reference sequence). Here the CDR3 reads CASNEPMSQETQYF. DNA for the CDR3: TGTGCCAGCAACGAACCCATGAGCCAAGAGACCCAGTACTTC.

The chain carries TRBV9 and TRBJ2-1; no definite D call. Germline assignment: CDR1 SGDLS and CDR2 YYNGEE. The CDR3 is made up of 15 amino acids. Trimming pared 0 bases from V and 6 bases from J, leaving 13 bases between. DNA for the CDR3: TGTGCCAGCAGCGTAGTTACCGGTCAGAGCAATGAGCAGTTCTTC. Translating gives CASSVVTGQSNEQFF.